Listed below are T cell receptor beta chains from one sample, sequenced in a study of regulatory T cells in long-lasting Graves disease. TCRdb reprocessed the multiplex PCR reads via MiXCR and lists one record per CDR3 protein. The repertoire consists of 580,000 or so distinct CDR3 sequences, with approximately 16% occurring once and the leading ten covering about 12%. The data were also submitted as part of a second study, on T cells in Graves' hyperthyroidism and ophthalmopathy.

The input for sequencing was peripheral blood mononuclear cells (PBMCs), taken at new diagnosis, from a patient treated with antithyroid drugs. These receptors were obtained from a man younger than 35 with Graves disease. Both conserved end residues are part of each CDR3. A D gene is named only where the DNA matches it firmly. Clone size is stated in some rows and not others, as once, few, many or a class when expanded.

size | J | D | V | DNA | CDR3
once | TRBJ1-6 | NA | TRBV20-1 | TGCAGTGCTAGAGATCTGACATCCCCAGGTTATTCACCCCTCCACTTT | CSARDLTSPGYSPLHF
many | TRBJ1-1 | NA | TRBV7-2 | TGTGCCAGCAGCATCTCTCAGGGAGGCACTGAAGCTTTCTTT | CASSISQGGTEAFF
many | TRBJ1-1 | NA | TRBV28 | TGTGCCAGCAGACACGGGCGGGATGAAGCTTTCTTT | CASRHGRDEAFF
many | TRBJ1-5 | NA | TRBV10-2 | TGCGCCAGCAGTGAGTGGGGGGATCAGCCCCAGCATTTT | CASSEWGDQPQHF
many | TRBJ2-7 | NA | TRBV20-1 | TGCAGTGCTGATCAGGGGAGGGCCTACGAGCAGTACTTC | CSADQGRAYEQYF
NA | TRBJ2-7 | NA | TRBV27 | TGTGCCAGCAGTTTATGGTCAGGGTACTGCGAGCAGTACTTC | CASSLWSGYCEQYF
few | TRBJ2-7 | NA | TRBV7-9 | TGTGCCAGCAGCCCCGGGGAGGGGGGGACCTACGAGCAGTACTTC | CASSPGEGGTYEQYF
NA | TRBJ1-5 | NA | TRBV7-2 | TGTGCCAGCAGCAGAAACAGGGCTGCTCAGCCCCAGCATTTT | CASSRNRAAQPQHF
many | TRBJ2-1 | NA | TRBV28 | TGTGCCAGCAGTAGACTAGTACGGGACAATGAGCAGTTCTTC | CASSRLVRDNEQFF
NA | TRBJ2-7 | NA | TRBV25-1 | TGTGCCAGCACCCAAAGAGGTCGCCAGCCTACGAACGCGTACTTC | CASTQRGRQPTNAYF
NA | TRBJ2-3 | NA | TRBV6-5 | TGTGCCAGCAGTTACCTGGGTGGACCGCAGTATTTT | CASSYLGGPQYF
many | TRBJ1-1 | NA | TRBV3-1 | TGTGCCAGCAGCCAACGAGTGAGCAGGAACACTGAAGCTTTCTTT | CASSQRVSRNTEAFF
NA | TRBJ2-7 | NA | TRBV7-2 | TGTGCCAGCAGCCTGGGACCAGGGCTCTACGAGCAGTACTTC | CASSLGPGLYEQYF
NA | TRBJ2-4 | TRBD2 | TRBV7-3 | TGTGCCAGCAGCTTAGCAGGGAGGGATAACATTCAGTACTTC | CASSLAGRDNIQYF
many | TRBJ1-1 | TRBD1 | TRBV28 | TGTGCCAGCAGTACCCTCGCCTCAGGGGGGACTGAAGCTTTCTTT | CASSTLASGGTEAFF
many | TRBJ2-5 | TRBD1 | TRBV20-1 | TGCAGTGCCGCGACAGGGGGCCTAGAGACCCAGTACTTC | CSAATGGLETQYF
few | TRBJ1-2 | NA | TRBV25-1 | TGTGCCAGCAGTGTGACCGGGACGGATCGGCTCACCTTC | CASSVTGTDRLTF
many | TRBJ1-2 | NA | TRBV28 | TGTGCCAGCACCCTCAAAGCCGGGTCTTCCTATGGCTACACCTTC | CASTLKAGSSYGYTF
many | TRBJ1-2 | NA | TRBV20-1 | TGCAGTGCTAGAAGTAGCTATGGCTACACCTTC | CSARSSYGYTF
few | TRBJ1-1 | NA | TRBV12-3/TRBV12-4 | TGTGCCAGCAGTTTAGTGGGGGGCAGCGGCACTGAAGCTTTCTTT | CASSLVGGSGTEAFF
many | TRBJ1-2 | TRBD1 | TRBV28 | TGTGCCAGCAGTTTGACAGGGGGCAGATGGGGCTACACCTTC | CASSLTGGRWGYTF
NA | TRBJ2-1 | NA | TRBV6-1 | TGTGCCAGCAGTGGCAAGCGGGCATACAATGAGCAGTTCTTC | CASSGKRAYNEQFF
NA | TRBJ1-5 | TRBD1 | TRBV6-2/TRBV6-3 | TGTGCCAGCAGTGAAAGGTCAGGGGGCGATCAGCCCCAGCATTTT | CASSERSGGDQPQHF
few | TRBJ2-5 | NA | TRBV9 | TGTGCCAGCAGCGGGCCAAGCCAAGAGACCCAGTACTTC | CASSGPSQETQYF
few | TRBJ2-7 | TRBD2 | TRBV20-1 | TGCAGTGCTAGAGATCCTAGCGGGAGCGCCTACTACGAGCAGTACTTC | CSARDPSGSAYYEQYF
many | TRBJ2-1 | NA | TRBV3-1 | TGTGCCAGCAGCCAAAGGGGTGAGCAGTTCTTC | CASSQRGEQFF
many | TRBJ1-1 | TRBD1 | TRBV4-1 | TGCGCCAGCAGCCGAACCGGGACAGAGAACACTGAAGCTTTCTTT | CASSRTGTENTEAFF
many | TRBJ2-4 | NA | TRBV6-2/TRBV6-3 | TGTGCCAGCATGAGGGCAGCAAAAAACATTCAGTACTTC | CASMRAAKNIQYF
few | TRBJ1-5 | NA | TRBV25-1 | TGTGCCAGCAGTGACCCGGGGGCAGGCCAGCCCCAGCATTTT | CASSDPGAGQPQHF
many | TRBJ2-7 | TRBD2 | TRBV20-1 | TGCAGTGCTAGAACAGCGGGGAAGTACGAGCAGTACTTC | CSARTAGKYEQYF
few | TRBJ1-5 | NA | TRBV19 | TGTGCCAGTAGTATACCTTATAGCAATCAGCCCCAGCATTTT | CASSIPYSNQPQHF
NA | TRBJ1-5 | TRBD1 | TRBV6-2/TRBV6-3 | TGTGCCAGCAGTTACTCGACAGGGGGCAATCAGCCCCAGCATTTT | CASSYSTGGNQPQHF
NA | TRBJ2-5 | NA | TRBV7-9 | TGTGCCAGCAGCTTCGCGCGGGAAGAGACCCAGTACTTC | CASSFAREETQYF
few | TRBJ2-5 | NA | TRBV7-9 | TGTGCCAGCAGCCCTACCCGAGGAGAGACCCAGTACTTC | CASSPTRGETQYF
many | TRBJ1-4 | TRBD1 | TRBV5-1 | TGCGCCAGCAGCGCCAGGGGGCTCGGTGAAAAACTGTTTTTT | CASSARGLGEKLFF
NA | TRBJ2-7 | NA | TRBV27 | TGTGCCAGCAGCCCTTCCCAGGGGGACTCTTCCTACGAGCAGTACTTC | CASSPSQGDSSYEQYF
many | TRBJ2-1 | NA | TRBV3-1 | TGTGCCAGTGGTAGCGGCAGCTCCTACAATGAGCAGTTCTTC | CASGSGSSYNEQFF
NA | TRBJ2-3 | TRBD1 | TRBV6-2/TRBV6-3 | TGTGCCAGCAGTTACTCGGGCATTAGGGGGCTTAGAGATACGCAGTATTTT | CASSYSGIRGLRDTQYF
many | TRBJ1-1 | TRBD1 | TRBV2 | TGTGCCAGCGTAAAAGACAGGGGAATACAAACTGAAGCTTTCTTT | CASVKDRGIQTEAFF
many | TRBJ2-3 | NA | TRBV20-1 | TGCAGTGCTAGTCAGGGGGATACGCAGTATTTT | CSASQGDTQYF
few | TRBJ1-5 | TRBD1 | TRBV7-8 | TGTGCCAGCAGCTTAACGGGACAGCCCGCCCCTTGGAATCCCCAGCATTTT | CASSLTGQPAPWNPQHF
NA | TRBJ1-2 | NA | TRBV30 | TGTGCCTGGAGTGGGCAGTCCTACTATGGCTACACCTTC | CAWSGQSYYGYTF
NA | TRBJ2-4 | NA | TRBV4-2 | TGTGCCACCAGCCAGGCTGTTGGAAACATTCAGTACTTC | CATSQAVGNIQYF
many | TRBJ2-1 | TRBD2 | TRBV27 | TGTGCCAGCAGTCTGTGGAATGGACTAGCGGGCTCCTACAATGAGCAGTTCTTC | CASSLWNGLAGSYNEQFF
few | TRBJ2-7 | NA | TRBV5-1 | TGCGCCAGCAGCTTGGTTTCAGCCTACGAGCAGTACTTC | CASSLVSAYEQYF
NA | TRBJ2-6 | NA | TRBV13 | TGTGCCAGCGGTGGGACACTATCCTCTGGGGCCAACGTCCTGACTTTC | CASGGTLSSGANVLTF
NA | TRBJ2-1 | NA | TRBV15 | TGTGCCACCGCCGCCCCCCCGGGAGCGTACAATGAGCAGTTCTTC | CATAAPPGAYNEQFF
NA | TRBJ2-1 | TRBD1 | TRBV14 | TGTGCCAGCAGCCAAGGGGGACAGCGTGTGACCTACAATGAGCAGTTCTTC | CASSQGGQRVTYNEQFF
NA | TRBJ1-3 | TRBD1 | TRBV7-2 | TGTGCCAGCAGCTTAGCGTGGATCGATGTAGGGGGCGCGGGTGGAAACACCATACATTTT | CASSLAWIDVGGAGGNTIHF